This T cell receptor (beta chain) was found in a study of T cell responses to AZD1222 COVID-19 vaccine. This clone was counted a single time. Its antigen is unknown. Study observations and caveats: Repertoire collection took place solely once the T cell response had peaked.

The CDR3 totals 12 residues. V shed 1 base and J shed 8 bases, with 6 bases lying between them. Germline V gives CDR1 SGHDT, CDR2 YYEEEE. Libraries were prepared by immunoSEQ multiplex PCR; TCRdb keeps only in-frame clonotypes and omits some of them. The table shows 150,000 to 200,000 clones, with about 92% occurring only once. This clonotype was sampled from an adult who received the AZD1222 COVID-19 vaccine. The V gene is TRBV5-6, the J gene TRBJ2-2; D gene ambiguous. Sequenced here: peripheral blood, sampled 28 days after the second AZD1222 dose. In DNA form, the CDR3 reads TGTGCCAGCAGCTTGCGACCGGGGGAGCTGTTTTTT. Its translation: CASSLRPGELFF.